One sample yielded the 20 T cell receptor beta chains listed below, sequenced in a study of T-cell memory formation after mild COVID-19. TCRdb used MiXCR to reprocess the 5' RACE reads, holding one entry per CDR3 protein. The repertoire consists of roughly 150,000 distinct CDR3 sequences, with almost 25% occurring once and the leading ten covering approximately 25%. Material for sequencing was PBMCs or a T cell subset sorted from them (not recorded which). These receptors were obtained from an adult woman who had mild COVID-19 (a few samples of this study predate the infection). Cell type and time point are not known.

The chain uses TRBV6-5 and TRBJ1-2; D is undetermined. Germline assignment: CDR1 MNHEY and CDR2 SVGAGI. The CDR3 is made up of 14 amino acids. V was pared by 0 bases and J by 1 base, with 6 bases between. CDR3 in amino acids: CASSYSPINYGYTF. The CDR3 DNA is TGTGCCAGCAGTTACTCGCCCATTAACTATGGCTACACCTTC.

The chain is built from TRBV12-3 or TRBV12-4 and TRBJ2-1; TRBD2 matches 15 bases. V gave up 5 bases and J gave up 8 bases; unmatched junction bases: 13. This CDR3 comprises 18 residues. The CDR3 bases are TGTGCCAGCAGTCCTCCTCCGGGACTAGCGGGAGGAAGGGATGAGCAGTTCTTC. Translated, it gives CASSPPPGLAGGRDEQFF.

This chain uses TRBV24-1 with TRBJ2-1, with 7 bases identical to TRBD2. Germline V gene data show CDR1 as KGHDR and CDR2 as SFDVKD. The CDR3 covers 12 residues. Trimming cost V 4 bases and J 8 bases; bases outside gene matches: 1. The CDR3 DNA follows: TGTGCCACCAGTGACCGGGGGGATGAGCAGTTCTTC. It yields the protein CATSDRGDEQFF.

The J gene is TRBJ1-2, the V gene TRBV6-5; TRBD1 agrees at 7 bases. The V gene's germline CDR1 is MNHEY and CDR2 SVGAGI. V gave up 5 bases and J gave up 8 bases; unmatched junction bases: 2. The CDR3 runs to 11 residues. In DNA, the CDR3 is TGTGCCAGCAGTACAGGGGTCGGCTACACCTTC. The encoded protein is CASSTGVGYTF.

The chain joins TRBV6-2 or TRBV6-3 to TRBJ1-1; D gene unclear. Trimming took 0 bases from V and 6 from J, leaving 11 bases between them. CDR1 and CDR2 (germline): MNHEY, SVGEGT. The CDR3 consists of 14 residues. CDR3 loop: CASSYSEGSAEAFF. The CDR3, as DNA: TGTGCCAGCAGTTACTCGGAGGGTAGCGCTGAAGCTTTCTTT.

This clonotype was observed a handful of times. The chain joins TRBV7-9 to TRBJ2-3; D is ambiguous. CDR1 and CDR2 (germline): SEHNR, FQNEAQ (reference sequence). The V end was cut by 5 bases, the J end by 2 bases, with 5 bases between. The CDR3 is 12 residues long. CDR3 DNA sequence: TGTGCCAGCAGCCGATACACAGATACGCAGTATTTT. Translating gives CASSRYTDTQYF.

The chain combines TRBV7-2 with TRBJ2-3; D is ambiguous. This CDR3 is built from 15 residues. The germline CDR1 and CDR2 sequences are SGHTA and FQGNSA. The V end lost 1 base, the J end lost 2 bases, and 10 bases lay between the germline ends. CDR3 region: CASSLEKSTTDTQYF. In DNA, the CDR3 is TGTGCCAGCAGCTTAGAAAAGAGCACCACAGATACGCAGTATTTT.

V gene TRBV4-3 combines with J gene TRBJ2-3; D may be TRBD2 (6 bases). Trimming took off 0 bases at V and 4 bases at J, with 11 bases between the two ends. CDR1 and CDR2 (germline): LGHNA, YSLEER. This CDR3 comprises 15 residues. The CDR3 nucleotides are TGCGCCAGCAGCCAAGATTGGGGAGGAGCAGATACGCAGTATTTT. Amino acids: CASSQDWGGADTQYF.

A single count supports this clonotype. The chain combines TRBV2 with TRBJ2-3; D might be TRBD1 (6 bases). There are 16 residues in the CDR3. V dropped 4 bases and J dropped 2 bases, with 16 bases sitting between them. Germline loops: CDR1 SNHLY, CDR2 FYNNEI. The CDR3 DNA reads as TGTGCCAGCAGTGGGACAGCTATGGAACCCACAGATACGCAGTATTTT. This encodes CASSGTAMEPTDTQYF.

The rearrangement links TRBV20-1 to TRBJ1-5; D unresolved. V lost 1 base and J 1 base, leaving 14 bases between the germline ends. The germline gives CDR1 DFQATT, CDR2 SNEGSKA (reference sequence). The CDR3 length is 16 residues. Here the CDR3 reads CSARGEGRTSNQPQHF. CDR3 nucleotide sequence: TGCAGTGCTAGAGGTGAGGGAAGAACGAGCAATCAGCCCCAGCATTTT.

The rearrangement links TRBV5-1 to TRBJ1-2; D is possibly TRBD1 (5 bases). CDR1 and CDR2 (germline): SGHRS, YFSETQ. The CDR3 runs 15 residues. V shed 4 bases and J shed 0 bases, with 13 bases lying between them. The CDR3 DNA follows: TGCGCCAGCAGCACGACAGCAGAACCTAACTATGGCTACACCTTC. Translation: CASSTTAEPNYGYTF.

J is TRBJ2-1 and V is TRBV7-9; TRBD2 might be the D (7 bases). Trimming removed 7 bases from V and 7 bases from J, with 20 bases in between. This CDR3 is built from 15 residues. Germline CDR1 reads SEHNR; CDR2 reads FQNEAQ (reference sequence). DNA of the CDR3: TGTGCCAGCATCCAAGCCGGGGGGCCGGGGAATGAGCAGTTCTTC. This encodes CASIQAGGPGNEQFF.

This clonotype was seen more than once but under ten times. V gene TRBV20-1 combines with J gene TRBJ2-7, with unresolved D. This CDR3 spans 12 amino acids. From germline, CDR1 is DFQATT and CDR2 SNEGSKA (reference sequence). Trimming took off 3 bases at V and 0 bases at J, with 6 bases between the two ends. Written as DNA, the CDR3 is TGCAGTGCTAGGAGCCGCTCCTACGAGCAGTACTTC. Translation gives CSARSRSYEQYF.

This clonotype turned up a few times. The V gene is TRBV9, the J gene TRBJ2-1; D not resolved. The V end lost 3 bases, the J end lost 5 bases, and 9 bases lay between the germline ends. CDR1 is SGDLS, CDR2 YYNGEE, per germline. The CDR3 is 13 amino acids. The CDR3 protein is CASSALRDNEQFF. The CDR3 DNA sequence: TGTGCCAGCAGCGCTCTCCGAGACAATGAGCAGTTCTTC.

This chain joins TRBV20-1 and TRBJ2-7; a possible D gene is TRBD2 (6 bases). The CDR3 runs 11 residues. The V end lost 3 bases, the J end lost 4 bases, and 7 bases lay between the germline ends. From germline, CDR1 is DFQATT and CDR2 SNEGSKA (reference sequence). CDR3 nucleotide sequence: TGCAGTGCTAGTGCGGGGTACGAGCAGTACTTC. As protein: CSASAGYEQYF.

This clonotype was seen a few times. The CDR3 loop reads CAIRGGQNTEAFF. The CDR3 bases are TGTGCCATCCGGGGGGGCCAGAACACTGAAGCTTTCTTT. This chain links TRBV12-3 or TRBV12-4 with TRBJ1-1; TRBD1 might be the D (6 bases). The ends were cut back, 10 bases at V and 1 base at J, with 13 bases in the middle. The CDR3 has 13 amino acids.

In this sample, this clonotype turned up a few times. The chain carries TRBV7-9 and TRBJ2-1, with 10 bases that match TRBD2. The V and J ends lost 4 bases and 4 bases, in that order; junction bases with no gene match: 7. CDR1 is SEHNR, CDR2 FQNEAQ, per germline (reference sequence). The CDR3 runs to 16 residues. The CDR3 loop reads CASSSFTSGAYNEQFF. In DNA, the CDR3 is TGTGCCAGCAGCTCCTTCACTAGCGGGGCTTACAATGAGCAGTTCTTC.

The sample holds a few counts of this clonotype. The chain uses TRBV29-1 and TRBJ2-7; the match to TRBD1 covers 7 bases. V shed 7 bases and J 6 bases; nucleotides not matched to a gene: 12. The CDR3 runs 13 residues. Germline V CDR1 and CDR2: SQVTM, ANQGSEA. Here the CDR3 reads CSARDRVSGEQYF. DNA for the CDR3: TGCAGCGCCAGAGACAGGGTTTCGGGCGAGCAGTACTTC.

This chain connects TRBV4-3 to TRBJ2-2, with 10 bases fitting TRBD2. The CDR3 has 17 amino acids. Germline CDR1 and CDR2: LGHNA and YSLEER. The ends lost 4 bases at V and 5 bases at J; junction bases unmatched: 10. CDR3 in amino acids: CASSPYLAGEETGELFF. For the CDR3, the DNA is TGCGCCAGCAGCCCCTACCTAGCGGGAGAGGAGACCGGGGAGCTGTTTTTT.

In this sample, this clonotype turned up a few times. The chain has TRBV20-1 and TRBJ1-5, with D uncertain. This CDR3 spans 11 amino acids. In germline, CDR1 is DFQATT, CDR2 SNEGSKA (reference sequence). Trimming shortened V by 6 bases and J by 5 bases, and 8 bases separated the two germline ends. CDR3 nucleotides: TGCAGTGCCCTGGTTTATCAGCCCCAGCATTTT. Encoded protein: CSALVYQPQHF.